This T cell receptor beta chain was identified during a study of control samples from healthy donors and cancer patients. The CDR3 is 20 residues long. The V gene end was trimmed by 3 bases and the J gene end by 1 base; junction bases not matched to a gene: 17. Germline loops: CDR1 MDHEN, CDR2 SYDVKM. TCRdb's table, derived via immunoSEQ multiplex PCR, lists solely in-frame clones and lacks some. Of about 77,000 clones in the sample, 85% to 95% were seen once. This clonotype was sampled from a woman aged 55-69 years in good health. The sequenced material came from blood. This chain joins TRBV28 and TRBJ2-5; 10 positions agree with TRBD2. The CDR3 loop reads CASSFPPWLAGVPIQETQYF. In DNA form, the CDR3 reads TGTGCCAGCAGTTTCCCCCCTTGGCTAGCGGGAGTCCCCATCCAAGAGACCCAGTACTTC.